A selection of T cell receptor beta chains follows, all from one sample in a study of technical replicates of blood from several donors. The assay was immunoSEQ multiplex PCR, and TCRdb's table has in-frame clones only and misses some. The sample records tens of thousands of clones, about 94% being singletons. Sequencing was performed on T cells isolated from PBMCs. Receptors were obtained from a human donor in good health. Each CDR3 is given with its conserved first and last residue. The order of the fields is clone size, V gene, CDR3 length, J gene, D gene, CDR3 protein, CDR3 DNA. D genes are given only for firm matches. Where a row states a size, it is once, few, many or the class of an expanded clone; other rows omit it.

clone size: -
V gene: TRBV4-1
CDR3 length: 16
J gene: TRBJ2-7
D gene: -
CDR3 protein: CASSRPGGDWRPEQYF
CDR3 DNA: TGCGCCAGCAGCCGGCCCGGCGGGGACTGGCGTCCCGAGCAGTACTTC

clone size: -
V gene: TRBV7-9
CDR3 length: 12
J gene: TRBJ2-7
D gene: -
CDR3 protein: CASVGGTYEQYF
CDR3 DNA: TGTGCCAGCGTGGGGGGTACCTACGAGCAGTACTTC

clone size: -
V gene: TRBV5-6
CDR3 length: 14
J gene: TRBJ2-4
D gene: -
CDR3 protein: CASSLGEAKNIQYF
CDR3 DNA: TGTGCCAGCAGCTTGGGGGAGGCCAAAAACATTCAGTACTTC

clone size: -
V gene: TRBV27
CDR3 length: 16
J gene: TRBJ2-7
D gene: TRBD1
CDR3 protein: CASSPSGTVRSYEQYF
CDR3 DNA: TGTGCCAGCAGTCCATCCGGGACAGTGCGCTCCTACGAGCAGTACTTC

clone size: -
V gene: TRBV7-9
CDR3 length: 13
J gene: TRBJ1-1
D gene: -
CDR3 protein: CASSLGALTEAFF
CDR3 DNA: TGTGCCAGCAGCTTAGGGGCGCTAACTGAAGCTTTCTTT

clone size: -
V gene: TRBV4-1
CDR3 length: 18
J gene: TRBJ2-5
D gene: TRBD2
CDR3 protein: CASSQISGGPPGLETQYF
CDR3 DNA: TGCGCCAGCAGCCAAATAAGCGGGGGGCCCCCGGGGTTGGAGACCCAGTACTTC

clone size: -
V gene: TRBV28
CDR3 length: 21
J gene: TRBJ2-1
D gene: TRBD2
CDR3 protein: CASSLPYPVAGSDISYNEQFF
CDR3 DNA: TGTGCCAGCAGTTTACCCTACCCAGTAGCGGGTAGTGACATCTCCTACAATGAGCAGTTCTTC

clone size: -
V gene: TRBV19
CDR3 length: 17
J gene: TRBJ2-1
D gene: -
CDR3 protein: CASRSRVVGQGGNEQFF
CDR3 DNA: TGTGCCAGTAGGAGCAGGGTCGTCGGGCAGGGGGGTAATGAGCAGTTCTTC

clone size: -
V gene: TRBV2
CDR3 length: 16
J gene: TRBJ2-1
D gene: -
CDR3 protein: CASSDRAGLAGNEQFF
CDR3 DNA: TGTGCCAGCAGTGATCGTGCGGGACTCGCCGGCAATGAGCAGTTCTTC

clone size: -
V gene: TRBV7-9
CDR3 length: 14
J gene: TRBJ2-7
D gene: -
CDR3 protein: CASSLEISAYEQYF
CDR3 DNA: TGTGCCAGCAGCTTAGAGATTAGCGCCTACGAGCAGTACTTC

clone size: -
V gene: TRBV5-1
CDR3 length: 14
J gene: TRBJ1-5
D gene: -
CDR3 protein: CASSEGVSNQPQHF
CDR3 DNA: TGCGCCAGCAGTGAGGGGGTTAGCAATCAGCCCCAGCATTTT

clone size: -
V gene: TRBV7-7
CDR3 length: 19
J gene: TRBJ2-5
D gene: TRBD2
CDR3 protein: CASSLGLAGGSVSQETQYF
CDR3 DNA: TGTGCCAGCAGCCTGGGACTAGCGGGAGGCTCTGTGAGCCAAGAGACCCAGTACTTC

clone size: -
V gene: TRBV7-9
CDR3 length: 15
J gene: TRBJ2-3
D gene: TRBD2
CDR3 protein: CASSLSGGAQDTQYF
CDR3 DNA: TGTGCCAGCAGCCTGAGCGGGGGGGCCCAAGATACGCAGTATTTT

clone size: -
V gene: TRBV19
CDR3 length: 16
J gene: TRBJ1-1
D gene: TRBD1
CDR3 protein: CASSIVGRGRNTEAFF
CDR3 DNA: TGTGCCAGTAGTATAGTGGGCAGGGGGCGGAACACTGAAGCTTTCTTT

clone size: -
V gene: TRBV5-6
CDR3 length: 13
J gene: TRBJ1-4
D gene: -
CDR3 protein: CASSEGGAEKLFF
CDR3 DNA: TGTGCCAGCAGCGAGGGAGGGGCTGAAAAACTGTTTTTT

clone size: few
V gene: TRBV1
CDR3 length: 14
J gene: TRBJ2-3
D gene: -
CDR3 protein: CTQSDGGPFGTQYF
CDR3 DNA: TGCACCCAAAGCGACGGGGGGCCCTTCGGTACGCAGTATTTT

clone size: once
V gene: TRBV6-5
CDR3 length: 16
J gene: TRBJ1-3
D gene: -
CDR3 protein: CASSYSTGVSGNTIYF
CDR3 DNA: TGTGCCAGCAGTTATTCTACGGGGGTATCGGGAAACACCATATATTTT

clone size: once
V gene: TRBV6-1
CDR3 length: 13
J gene: TRBJ2-7
D gene: -
CDR3 protein: CASLAILRGEQYF
CDR3 DNA: TGTGCCAGCTTAGCCATTCTACGGGGCGAGCAGTACTTC

clone size: few
V gene: TRBV19
CDR3 length: 14
J gene: TRBJ1-1
D gene: TRBD1
CDR3 protein: CASRQGLTNTEAFF
CDR3 DNA: TGTGCCAGTCGACAGGGATTGACGAACACTGAAGCTTTCTTT

clone size: -
V gene: TRBV28
CDR3 length: 14
J gene: TRBJ2-7
D gene: TRBD2
CDR3 protein: CASSPGTRTGEQYF
CDR3 DNA: TGTGCCAGCAGCCCCGGGACTAGGACGGGTGAGCAGTACTTC